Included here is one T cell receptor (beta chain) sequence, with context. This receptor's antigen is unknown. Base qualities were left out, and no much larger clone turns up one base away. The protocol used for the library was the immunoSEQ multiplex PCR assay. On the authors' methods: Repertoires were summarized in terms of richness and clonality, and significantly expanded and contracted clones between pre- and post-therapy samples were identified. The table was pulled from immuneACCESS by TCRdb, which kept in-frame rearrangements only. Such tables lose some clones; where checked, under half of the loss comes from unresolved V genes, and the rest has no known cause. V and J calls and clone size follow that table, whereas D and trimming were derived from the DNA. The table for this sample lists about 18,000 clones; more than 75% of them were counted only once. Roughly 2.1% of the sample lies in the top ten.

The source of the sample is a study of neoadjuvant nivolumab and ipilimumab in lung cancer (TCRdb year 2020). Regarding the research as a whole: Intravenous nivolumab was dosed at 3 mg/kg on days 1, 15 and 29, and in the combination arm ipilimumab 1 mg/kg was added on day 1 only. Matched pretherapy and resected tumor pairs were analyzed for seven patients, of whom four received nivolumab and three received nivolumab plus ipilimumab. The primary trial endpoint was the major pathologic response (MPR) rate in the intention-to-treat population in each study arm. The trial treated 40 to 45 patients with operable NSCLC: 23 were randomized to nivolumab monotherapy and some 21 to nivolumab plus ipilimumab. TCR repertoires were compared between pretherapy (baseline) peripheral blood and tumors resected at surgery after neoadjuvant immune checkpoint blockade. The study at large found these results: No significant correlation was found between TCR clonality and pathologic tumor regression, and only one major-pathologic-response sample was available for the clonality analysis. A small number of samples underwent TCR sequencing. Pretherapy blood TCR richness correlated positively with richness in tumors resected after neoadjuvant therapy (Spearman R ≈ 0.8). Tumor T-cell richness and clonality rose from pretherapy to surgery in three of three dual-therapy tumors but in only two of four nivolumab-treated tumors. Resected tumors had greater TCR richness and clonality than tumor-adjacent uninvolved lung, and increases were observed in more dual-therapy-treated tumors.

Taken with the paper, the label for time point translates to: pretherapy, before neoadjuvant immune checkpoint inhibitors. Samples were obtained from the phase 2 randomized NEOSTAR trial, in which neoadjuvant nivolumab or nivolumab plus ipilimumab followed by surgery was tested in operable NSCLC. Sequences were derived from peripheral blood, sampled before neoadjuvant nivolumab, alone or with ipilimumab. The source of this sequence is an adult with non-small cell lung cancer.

The CDR3 sequence is CASSAARTGQFSYEQYF. At the DNA level, the sequence is TGTGCCAGCAGCGCCGCTCGGACAGGGCAATTCTCCTACGAGCAGTACTTC. The chain couples TRBV9 to TRBJ2-7, and 8 junctional nucleotides match TRBD1. The CDR3 contains 17 residues, cysteine and phenylalanine counted. Only CDR3 DNA remains: 51 bases, in frame from the first base. Trimming takes 3 bases off V and 0 bases off J; junction bases not matched to a gene: 11. The germline V gene supplies CDR1 SGDLS and CDR2 YYNGEE.